Below, 17 T cell receptor beta chains from the same sample are listed, as sequenced in a study of siplizumab effects on memory and regulatory T cells (dated by TCRdb to about 2019). Preparation of the library involved the immunoSEQ multiplex PCR assay. TCRdb carries this immuneACCESS record with in-frame sequences only. Its versions omit some clonotypes, under half of them owing to an unresolved V gene in the studies checked, with the rest unexplained. The sample yields about 100,000 clones; around 94% were counted once. The leading ten clones occupy over 0.55% of the sample. The sample comprised Tregs sorted from blood. These receptor sequences come from a human donor in good health.

The chain links TRBV5-1 to TRBJ1-1, with TRBD1 matching 7 bases. V lost 3 bases to trimming and J lost 0 bases; unmatched junction nucleotides: 8. The CDR3 spans 16 residues. CDR1 SGHRS and CDR2 YFSETQ come from the germline V gene. CDR3 amino acids: CASSSAGGRMNTEAFF. The CDR3 region has the DNA TGCGCCAGCAGCTCAGCAGGGGGGAGGATGAACACTGAAGCTTTCTTT.

V gene TRBV10-3 combines with J gene TRBJ2-7, with D possibly TRBD2 on 6 matching bases. The ends were cut back, 3 bases at V and 5 bases at J, with 8 bases in the middle. The CDR3 consists of 12 residues. Per germline, CDR1 ENHRY and CDR2 SYGVKD. The CDR3 DNA is TGTGCCATCAGTGAACGCGGGAACGAGCAGTACTTC. Translating gives CAISERGNEQYF.

The chain recombines TRBV1 with TRBJ2-1; no DNA check was done on the table's D call, TRBD1. TRBV1 represents a pseudogene. The CDR3 runs to 17 residues. CDR3 bases: TGCACCAGCAGCCGTGAGTCCGGGACAGGGCCCTACAATGAGCAGTTCTTC. Encoded protein: CTSSRESGTGPYNEQFF.

The chain links TRBV19 to TRBJ2-3, with TRBD1 matching 9 bases. Germline CDR1 is LNHDA and CDR2 is SQIVND (reference sequence). The CDR3 covers 13 residues. Losses at the gene ends were 7 bases for V and 4 bases for J; bases not matched to a gene: 3. CDR3 protein: CASKWTGADTQYF. For the CDR3, the DNA is TGTGCCAGTAAATGGACAGGGGCAGATACGCAGTATTTT.

This chain joins TRBV7-3 and TRBJ2-2; TRBD2 matches 8 bases. Germline CDR1 reads SGHTA; CDR2 reads FQGTGA. After removal of 3 bases from V and 1 base from J, the junction contained 10 bases not matched to a gene. The CDR3 runs to 18 residues. CDR3 in DNA: TGTGCCAGCAGCTTCCAGCGGGGGCTAGCCCTGAACACCGGGGAGCTGTTTTTT. Its protein is CASSFQRGLALNTGELFF.

The rearrangement links TRBV29-1 to TRBJ2-7, with 10 bases identical to TRBD2. Germline V gene data show CDR1 as SQVTM and CDR2 as ANQGSEA. V shed 8 bases and J 6 bases; nucleotides not matched to a gene: 4. This CDR3 comprises 11 residues. The CDR3 DNA is TGCAGCACCAGACTAGCGGGCGAGCAGTACTTC. This gives the protein CSTRLAGEQYF.

The chain combines TRBV2 with TRBJ2-7, with D unresolved. Trimming shortened V by 1 base and J by 12 bases, and 19 bases separated the two germline ends. This CDR3 is 14 amino acids long. Germline values: CDR1 SNHLY, CDR2 FYNNEI. The CDR3 DNA follows: TGTGCCAGCAGTGAAGTCACGTTGAATTCTTTTCTGTACTTC. Amino acids: CASSEVTLNSFLYF.

V usage is TRBV5-4 and J usage is TRBJ2-5, with D possibly matching TRBD2 (6 bases). CDR1 is SGHNT and CDR2 is YYREEE in the germline V gene (reference sequence). The CDR3 covers 13 residues. V was clipped by 4 bases and J by 7 bases, with 14 bases between them. DNA for the CDR3: TGTGCCAGCAGCCCTCGATACGGGGGGACCCAGTACTTC. It specifies CASSPRYGGTQYF.

V gene TRBV25-1 combines with J gene TRBJ1-2; 7 bases are shared with TRBD1. Germline CDR1 reads MGHDK; CDR2 reads SYGVNS. J was trimmed by 3 bases and V by 10 bases; bases with no gene match: 14. This CDR3 is built from 15 residues. The CDR3 spells CATAGTASTYYGYTF. CDR3 in DNA: TGTGCCACCGCCGGGACAGCCTCAACATACTATGGCTACACCTTC.

This chain uses TRBV5-6 with TRBJ2-6; 7 positions agree with TRBD1. The junction had 10 bases not matched to a gene; V was cut back by 4 bases and J by 0 bases. Germline V gives CDR1 SGHDT, CDR2 YYEEEE. The CDR3 covers 18 residues. In DNA, the CDR3 is TGTGCCAGCAGCCGATACGGACAGGTATACTCTGGGGCCAACGTCCTGACTTTC. This gives the protein CASSRYGQVYSGANVLTF.

V gene TRBV7-9 combines with J gene TRBJ1-5; D not resolved. The CDR3 has 12 residues. Looked up from germline, CDR1 is SEHNR and CDR2 is FQNEAQ (reference sequence). V was clipped by 1 base and J by 6 bases, with 4 bases between them. The CDR3 bases are TGTGCCAGCAGCTTAGGGGGTCAGCCCCAGCATTTT. Translation gives CASSLGGQPQHF.

The chain carries TRBV5-1 and TRBJ2-2, with 8 bases lining up with TRBD2. V lost 0 bases to trimming and J lost 5 bases; unmatched junction nucleotides: 0. The CDR3 runs 14 residues. Germline V gene data show CDR1 as SGHRS and CDR2 as YFSETQ. CDR3 in DNA: TGCGCCAGCAGCTTGGGCGGGAGGACCGGGGAGCTGTTTTTT. Protein: CASSLGGRTGELFF. The variable domain in full, with the rest retrieved from reference TRBV5-1 and TRBJ2-2, is KAGVTQTPRYLIKTRGQQVTLSCSPISGHRSVSWYQQTPGQGLQFLFEYFSETQRNKGNFPGRFSGRQFSNSRSEMNVSTLELGDSALYLCASSLGGRTGELFFGEGSRLTVL.

The V and J genes are TRBV28 and TRBJ2-2; D remains unclear. The CDR3 has 12 residues. The V end lost 2 bases, the J end lost 8 bases, and 6 bases lay between the germline ends. Germline CDR1 is MDHEN and CDR2 is SYDVKM. The chain's CDR3 is CASSLTLGELFF. For the CDR3, the DNA is TGTGCCAGCAGTTTAACCTTGGGGGAGCTGTTTTTT.

V usage is TRBV27 and J usage is TRBJ1-2, with TRBD1 as a possible D gene (6 bases). The germline gives CDR1 MNHEY, CDR2 SMNVEV (reference sequence). The CDR3 spans 15 residues. Trimming pared 6 bases from V and 6 bases from J, leaving 20 bases between. Written as DNA, the CDR3 is TGTGCCAGCAGCTGGAACAGGGAGACGGTTAATGGCTACACCTTC. Translated: CASSWNRETVNGYTF.

This chain uses TRBV7-9 with TRBJ2-5; unclear D gene. CDR3 size: 14 residues. Trimming left V 5 bases short and J 2 bases short, with 12 bases between. The V gene's germline CDR1 is SEHNR and CDR2 FQNEAQ (reference sequence). This CDR3 reads CASSRAAEQETQYF. CDR3 nucleotides: TGTGCCAGCAGCCGTGCGGCGGAACAAGAGACCCAGTACTTC.

The chain is built from TRBV29-1 and TRBJ2-2; D may be TRBD2 (5 bases). Trimming cost V 6 bases and J 5 bases, with 16 bases left between them. This CDR3 is 14 amino acids long. Germline loops: CDR1 SQVTM, CDR2 ANQGSEA. DNA for the CDR3: TGCAGCGTGGTCCCTCAATCGGGAACCGGGGAGCTGTTTTTT. Its translation is CSVVPQSGTGELFF.

The rearrangement joins TRBV7-3 to TRBJ2-2; a possible D gene is TRBD2 (5 bases). This CDR3 comprises 13 residues. Germline CDR1 SGHTA, CDR2 FQGTGA. V lost 2 bases and J 4 bases, leaving 5 bases between the germline ends. This chain's CDR3 is CASSLAGTGELFF. The CDR3, as DNA: TGTGCCAGCAGCTTAGCGGGCACCGGGGAGCTGTTTTTT.